A single T cell receptor (beta chain) is shown here with its context. The V end lost 1 base, the J end lost 11 bases, and 15 bases lay between the germline ends. The CDR3 covers 15 residues. Germline assignment: CDR1 SEHNR and CDR2 FQNEAQ (reference sequence). The data stem from a study of blood T cell repertoires in COVID-19. For the study at large: Both acute and convalescent COVID-19 samples were obtained from the United States, Italy and Spain.

This table comes from immunoSEQ multiplex PCR, and its TCRdb copy is limited to in-frame clones, with some not included. Of fewer than 350,000 clones listed, around 86% are singletons. The chain couples TRBV7-9 to TRBJ1-6; D is uncertain. This clonotype originated in an older woman with active or convalescent COVID-19. Material: peripheral blood. The CDR3 sequence is CASSLGGDGSPPLHF. The CDR3 region has the DNA TGTGCCAGCAGCTTAGGGGGAGACGGATCCCCACCCCTCCACTTT.